Listed below are T cell receptor beta chains from one sample, sequenced in a study of CD8 T cell repertoires and HIV-1 epitope variants. Generated by immunoSEQ multiplex PCR, the TCRdb table keeps only in-frame clones and is missing some. The top ten clones hold 20% to 30% of a sample with over 90,000 clones, around 67% of them seen once. Sequenced material: uncultured baseline CD8+ T cells from peripheral blood mononuclear cells (PBMCs). The origin of the receptors is a male donor with HIV. The CDR3 runs from the conserved cysteine through the conserved F or W. The order of the fields is D gene, V gene, clone size, J gene, CDR3 DNA, CDR3 protein. D genes are given only for firm matches. For some rows the clone size is stated as once, few or many, or as a class when expanded; others skip it.

TRBD1	TRBV5-4	NA	TRBJ2-7	TGTGCCAGCAGCTTACCACTACGTTTTGGGCAGGGGGACTACGAGCAGTACTTC	CASSLPLRFGQGDYEQYF
NA	TRBV19	NA	TRBJ2-5	TGTGCCAGTAGTATAGGAAGGGGAGGAGAGACCCAGTACTTC	CASSIGRGGETQYF
NA	TRBV6-1	NA	TRBJ2-7	TGTGCCAGCAGTGCATCGTTCTGGGGGGTGGTCCACGAGCAGTACTTC	CASSASFWGVVHEQYF
TRBD2	TRBV18	NA	TRBJ2-7	TGTGCCAGCTCACTGATAGCCTCGGGGGGGCGGCACTACGAGCAGTACTTC	CASSLIASGGRHYEQYF
TRBD1	TRBV7-9	many	TRBJ2-7	TGTGCCAGCAGCTCCCGAGGACAGGGCCCCTACGAGCAGTACTTC	CASSSRGQGPYEQYF
NA	TRBV19	NA	TRBJ1-1	TGTGCCACTAGAGTAACAGCCCAGAACACTGAAGCTTTCTTT	CATRVTAQNTEAFF
TRBD2	TRBV19	few	TRBJ2-1	TGTGCCAGTAGGCCCCCTAGCGGGAGCTACAATGAGCAGTTCTTC	CASRPPSGSYNEQFF
NA	TRBV28	NA	TRBJ2-1	TGTGCCAGCAGTTTAGGGCGTGAGCAGTTCTTC	CASSLGREQFF
NA	TRBV28	NA	TRBJ1-5	TGTGCCAGCAAACAGGGATCCGGCAATCAGCCCCAGCATTTT	CASKQGSGNQPQHF
NA	TRBV5-6	NA	TRBJ2-7	TGTGCCAGCAGGTGGGGGACCTACGAGCAGTACTTC	CASRWGTYEQYF
NA	TRBV7-9	once	TRBJ2-5	TGTGCCAGCAGCTTCTTCTCCCGGATGTCAGAGACCCAGTACTTC	CASSFFSRMSETQYF
NA	TRBV4-2	NA	TRBJ1-5	TGTGCCAGCAGCCAAGACGGGCGACTCAATCAGCCCCAGCATTTT	CASSQDGRLNQPQHF
NA	TRBV5-6	NA	TRBJ2-7	TGTGCCAGCCTGGGGGCCAGCACGGAGCAGTACTTC	CASLGASTEQYF
NA	TRBV10-3	NA	TRBJ2-5	TGTGCCATCAGTGAAATTGGAGAGACCCAGTACTTC	CAISEIGETQYF
NA	TRBV9	NA	TRBJ2-3	TGTGCCAGCAGCGTCAGAGGTCGGTCCGAGGGTGATACGCAGTATTTT	CASSVRGRSEGDTQYF
TRBD1	TRBV4-3	NA	TRBJ1-2	TGCGCCAGCAGCCAAGGAGGGACAGGGTCTCAGGGTGGCTACACCTTC	CASSQGGTGSQGGYTF
TRBD2	TRBV6-5	once	TRBJ2-1	TGTGCCAGCAGTCTCGGGGCGGGGGGGCAGTTCTTC	CASSLGAGGQFF
NA	TRBV6-5	NA	TRBJ2-1	TGTGCCAGCAGTTACCGGGACCCCCGGACGAATGAGCAGTTCTTC	CASSYRDPRTNEQFF
TRBD2	TRBV19	NA	TRBJ2-7	TGTGCCAGTAGTAGCCGGGGGGGCAGTAACTCCTACGAGCAGTACTTC	CASSSRGGSNSYEQYF
NA	TRBV5-1	NA	TRBJ2-3	TGCGCCAGCAGCTTGGGGCAGAGTAGCACAGATACGCAGTATTTT	CASSLGQSSTDTQYF
NA	TRBV7-6	NA	TRBJ1-6	TGTGCCAGCAGCTTAGCGACCGAACCAGGGTTAGTCGATAATTCACCCCTCCACTTT	CASSLATEPGLVDNSPLHF
NA	TRBV7-9	NA	TRBJ1-4	TGTGCCAGCAGCCACCGGGAACCTTCTGAAAAACTGTTTTTT	CASSHREPSEKLFF
NA	TRBV7-7	few	TRBJ1-2	TGTGCCAGCAGCTTAGAGTCGTCAGTCTATGGCTACACCTTC	CASSLESSVYGYTF
NA	TRBV15	NA	TRBJ2-1	TGTGCCACTAGCAGAGTTCCTATTAACTCCTACAATGAGCAGTTCTTC	CATSRVPINSYNEQFF
NA	TRBV7-2	NA	TRBJ1-1	TGTGCCAGCAGCTTAGCAGGGGGAGCTTTCTTT	CASSLAGGAFF
NA	TRBV7-9	medium-sized	TRBJ1-5	TGTGCCAGCAGAGCGGGGACTCAGCCCCAGCATTTT	CASRAGTQPQHF
NA	TRBV4-3	NA	TRBJ1-4	TGCGCCAGCAGCCGAGATCGGGACCCACTCAGGAGTGAAAAACTGTTTTTT	CASSRDRDPLRSEKLFF
TRBD1	TRBV7-6	NA	TRBJ2-7	TGTGCCAGCAGCTTAGTTCGAGGGTTAGACAGGGGGCCCCACGAGCAGTACTTC	CASSLVRGLDRGPHEQYF
NA	TRBV10-2	once	TRBJ2-7	TGCGCCAGCAGTGGGTGGGGGATAAGCGAGCAGTACTTC	CASSGWGISEQYF
TRBD2	TRBV13	NA	TRBJ2-2	TGTGCCAGCAGCTCGTGGTCCGGGGAGGGGAGTGTCACCGGGGAGCTGTTTTTT	CASSSWSGEGSVTGELFF
NA	TRBV28	NA	TRBJ2-4	TGTGCCGGCAGCCCGGGACGGGGCCTCGGGGACGACAAAAACATTCAGTACTTC	CAGSPGRGLGDDKNIQYF
NA	TRBV14	NA	TRBJ1-4	TGTGCCAGCAGCCAAGTCCAGGGAACTGAAAAACTGTTTTTT	CASSQVQGTEKLFF
TRBD2	TRBV7-3	NA	TRBJ2-3	TGTGCCAGCAGCGAAGGACTAGCGGGGGAAGTAACAGATACGCAGTATTTT	CASSEGLAGEVTDTQYF
NA	TRBV4-1	once	TRBJ1-5	TGCGCCAGCAGCCAAGATGTGGCTAATAGCAATCAGCCCCAGCATTTT	CASSQDVANSNQPQHF
NA	TRBV18	NA	TRBJ2-5	TGTGCCAGCTCACCACGCTCCGGGTACCAAGAGACCCAGTACTTC	CASSPRSGYQETQYF
NA	TRBV5-1	NA	TRBJ2-7	TGCGCCTTGCGTAATGGACCGACCCTCGGCCCCGAGCAGTACTTC	CALRNGPTLGPEQYF
NA	TRBV6-5	NA	TRBJ2-5	TGTGCCAGCAGTTTCCGGGGGGAGACCCAGTACTTC	CASSFRGETQYF
NA	TRBV7-2	NA	TRBJ1-2	TGTGCCAGCAGCTTAGCGAGGCAGAACTATGGCTACACCTTC	CASSLARQNYGYTF
NA	TRBV5-6	NA	TRBJ1-2	TGTGCCAGCAGTCCTATAGACGAAAAAGCGGGACACCACTATGGCTACACCTTC	CASSPIDEKAGHHYGYTF
TRBD1	TRBV14	NA	TRBJ2-7	TGTGCCAGCTCCAAAGACGGGACAGGGATCTACGAGCAGTACTTC	CASSKDGTGIYEQYF
NA	TRBV4-3	NA	TRBJ2-2	TGCGCCAGCAGCCAAGTGAACGGGGTAGGCACCGGGGAGCTGTTTTTT	CASSQVNGVGTGELFF
TRBD2	TRBV11-2	NA	TRBJ2-3	TGTGCCAGCAGCTCCTCTAGCGGGAGGGCCCTATCAGAAACGCAGTATTTT	CASSSSSGRALSETQYF
NA	TRBV27	once	TRBJ1-5	TGTGCCAGCAGTTTCGGGCGGGGCAATCAGCCCCAGCATTTT	CASSFGRGNQPQHF
NA	TRBV28	NA	TRBJ1-1	TGTGCCAGCACCGGGGACACTGAAGCTTTCTTT	CASTGDTEAFF
TRBD2	TRBV10-3	NA	TRBJ2-7	TGTGCCATCAGTCAGTGGGGGGAGGGCCTACCCGACGAGCAGTACTTC	CAISQWGEGLPDEQYF
TRBD2	TRBV7-8	NA	TRBJ2-3	TGTGCCAGCAGTTCATTAGCGGGGGTGGTGACAGATACGCAGTATTTT	CASSSLAGVVTDTQYF
NA	TRBV7-2	NA	TRBJ1-2	TGTGCCAGCAGCTTGGCGGGGGCCTATGGCTACACCTTC	CASSLAGAYGYTF
NA	TRBV27	few	TRBJ1-1	TGTGCCAGCAGTTTGTCAGCCGGTGGAGGGAACACTGAAGCTTTCTTT	CASSLSAGGGNTEAFF
TRBD1	TRBV5-6	NA	TRBJ1-1	TGTGCCAGCAGCAACCCCAGGGGGCGGACTGAAGCTTTCTTT	CASSNPRGRTEAFF
NA	TRBV18	NA	TRBJ1-3	TGTGCCAGCTCACCACCCTACCCCGGGACACACCGGAACACCATATATTTT	CASSPPYPGTHRNTIYF
NA	TRBV28	NA	TRBJ2-7	TGTGCCAGCAGTTTTGTTCATACCTACGAGCAGTACTTC	CASSFVHTYEQYF
TRBD2	TRBV4-1	NA	TRBJ2-1	TGCGCCAGCAGCCATTCCCCGGGACTAGCGGGGGGGCACTACAATGAGCAGTTCTTC	CASSHSPGLAGGHYNEQFF
NA	TRBV25-1	NA	TRBJ2-3	TGTGCCAGCCGACCGGGACTCCCTTCCTCAACAGATACGCAGTATTTT	CASRPGLPSSTDTQYF
NA	TRBV5-1	NA	TRBJ2-3	TGCGCCAGCAGCCGCCTCACTGGCAACGGGGATACGCAGTATTTT	CASSRLTGNGDTQYF
NA	TRBV6-5	NA	TRBJ1-6	TGTGCCAGCAGTTCCCCGTCGGCGCCCTATAATTCACCCCTCCACTTT	CASSSPSAPYNSPLHF
NA	TRBV10-3	NA	TRBJ2-7	TGTGCCATCCGTTCGGACTCTGGGCAGTACTTC	CAIRSDSGQYF
NA	TRBV28	NA	TRBJ1-6	TGTGCCAGCAGTTTACAATCGGGACTCAATAATTCACCCCTCCACTTT	CASSLQSGLNNSPLHF
TRBD1	TRBV19	NA	TRBJ1-2	TGTGCCAGTAGTATATCGGAGACAGGGGGCAGGATTGGCTACACCTTC	CASSISETGGRIGYTF